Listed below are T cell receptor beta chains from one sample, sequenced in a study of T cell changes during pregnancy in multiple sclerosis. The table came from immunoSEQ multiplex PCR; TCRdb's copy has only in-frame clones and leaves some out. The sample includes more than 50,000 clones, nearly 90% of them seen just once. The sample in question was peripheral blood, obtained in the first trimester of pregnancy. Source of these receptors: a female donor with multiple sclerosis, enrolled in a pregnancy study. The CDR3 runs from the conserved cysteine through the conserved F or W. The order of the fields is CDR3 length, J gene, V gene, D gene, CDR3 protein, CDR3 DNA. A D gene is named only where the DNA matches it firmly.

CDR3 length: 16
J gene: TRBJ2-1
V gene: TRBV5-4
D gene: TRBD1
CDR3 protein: CASSSPYDREYNEQFF
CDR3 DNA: TGTGCCAGCAGTTCCCCCTATGACAGGGAATACAATGAGCAGTTCTTC

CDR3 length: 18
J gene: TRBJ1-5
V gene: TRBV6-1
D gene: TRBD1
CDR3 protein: CASSGRGRGWNSNQPQHF
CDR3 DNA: TGTGCCAGCAGTGGCAGGGGGCGGGGGTGGAATAGCAATCAGCCCCAGCATTTT

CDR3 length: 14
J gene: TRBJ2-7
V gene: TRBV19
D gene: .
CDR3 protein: CASSIPGAAYEQYF
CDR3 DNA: TGTGCCAGTAGTATCCCTGGAGCGGCCTACGAGCAGTACTTC

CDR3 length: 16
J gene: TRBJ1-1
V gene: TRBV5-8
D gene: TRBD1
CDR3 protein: CASSLVGGQGYTEAFF
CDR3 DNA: TGTGCCAGCAGCTTGGTCGGGGGACAGGGGTATACTGAAGCTTTCTTT

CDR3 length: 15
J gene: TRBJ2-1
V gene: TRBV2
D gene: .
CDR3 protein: CASSDAGSSYNEQFF
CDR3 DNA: TGTGCCAGCAGTGACGCAGGAAGCTCCTACAATGAGCAGTTCTTC

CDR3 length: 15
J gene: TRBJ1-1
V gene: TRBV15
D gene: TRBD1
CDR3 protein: CATSRGGQGWTEAFF
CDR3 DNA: TGTGCCACCAGCAGAGGCGGACAGGGGTGGACTGAAGCTTTCTTT

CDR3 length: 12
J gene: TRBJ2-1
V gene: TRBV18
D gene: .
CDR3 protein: CASSPGLSEQFF
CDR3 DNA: TGTGCCAGCTCACCCGGACTAAGTGAGCAGTTCTTC

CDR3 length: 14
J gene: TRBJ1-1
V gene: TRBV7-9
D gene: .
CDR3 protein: CASSLSISDTEAFF
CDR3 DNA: TGTGCCAGCAGCTTGTCCATTAGCGACACTGAAGCTTTCTTT

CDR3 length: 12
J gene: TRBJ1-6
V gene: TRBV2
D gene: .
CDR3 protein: CARQGDNSPLHF
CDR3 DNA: TGTGCCAGACAGGGAGATAATTCACCCCTCCACTTT

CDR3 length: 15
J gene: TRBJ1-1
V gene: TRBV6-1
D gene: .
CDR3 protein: CASSELGGPNTEAFF
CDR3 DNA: TGTGCCAGCAGTGAACTCGGAGGGCCGAACACTGAAGCTTTCTTT